The entry that follows covers one T cell receptor (beta chain) sequence. Its antigen is undetermined. The data originate from a study of T cells in localized non-small cell lung cancer. General study findings and limits: Uninvolved adjacent lung showed higher T cell clonality than tumor. Investigators sequenced only a single tumor region, leaving heterogeneity possible. For the top 100 tumor clones, a median roughly 56 also appeared in adjacent lung.

The repertoire was sequenced with immunoSEQ multiplex PCR; TCRdb's copy has only in-frame clones and lacks some. In the table there are about 75,000 clones, over 75% of which are singletons. Sample: peripheral blood, taken before any cancer treatment. The receptor comes from a female donor over 55 with stage I lung adenocarcinoma.

The CDR3 loop is CASTSGQGHSGNTIYF. The CDR3 region has the DNA TGTGCCAGCACCTCCGGACAGGGTCACTCTGGAAACACCATATATTTT. This sequence joins TRBV19 and TRBJ1-3, with 8 bases lining up with TRBD1. This CDR3 is 16 amino acids long. Unmatched junction bases numbered 10, after V lost 9 bases and J lost 0 bases. CDR1 is LNHDA and CDR2 is SQIVND in the germline V gene (reference sequence).